This TCR beta chain was sequenced for a study of cytomegalovirus exposure and HLA in healthy donors. Overall study results and limits: V- and J-gene trimming of TCR beta was linked (in a later analysis) to a missense DCLRE1C variant.

About this clone itself: Its antigen is unknown.

Amplification used 60 Vbeta primers and 13 Jbeta primers. Measured with immunoSEQ multiplex PCR; TCRdb has only the in-frame clones, and not every one. This sample yields some 130,000 clones, of which 79% are seen a single time; approximately 7% belongs to the top ten. All the people who gave samples were healthy bone marrow donors. The receptor was isolated from a man aged 35-49 years in good health and CMV-seropositive. What was sequenced was PBMCs.

The CDR3 DNA follows: TGTGCCAGTAGTATAGATAGGGGAGGCTACGAGCAGTACTTC. This codes for CASSIDRGGYEQYF. The chain carries TRBV19 and TRBJ2-7, with TRBD2 as a possible D gene (6 bases). Germline V CDR1 and CDR2: LNHDA, SQIVND (reference sequence). CDR3 length: 14 residues. V gave up 0 bases and J gave up 3 bases, with 9 bases separating them.